Presented here are 25 T cell receptor beta chains from one specimen sequenced in a study of T cell changes during pregnancy in multiple sclerosis. Using immunoSEQ multiplex PCR, the repertoire was profiled, and TCRdb retains in-frame clones only, with some absent. The table has tens of thousands of clones, about 90% seen once. The sequences come from peripheral blood, collected in the third trimester of pregnancy. All receptors come from a female donor in good health, enrolled as a control in a pregnancy study.

V usage is TRBV10-3 and J usage is TRBJ2-2; 8 bases are a match to TRBD2. The CDR3 spans 15 residues. V shed 2 bases, J shed 5 bases, and the junction held 4 bases outside the gene matches. CDR1 and CDR2 (germline): ENHRY, SYGVKD. CDR3 region: CAISETSGGTGELFF. CDR3 in DNA: TGTGCCATCAGTGAGACTAGCGGAGGTACCGGGGAGCTGTTTTTT.

This clone was recorded only once. The chain has TRBV6-5 and TRBJ2-7; weak D call: TRBD2 (5 bases). The V and J ends lost 2 bases and 4 bases respectively, with 15 bases between them. This CDR3 spans 15 amino acids. CDR1 is MNHEY and CDR2 is SVGAGI in the germline V gene. The CDR3 here is CASSYAPDSKYEQYF. The CDR3, as DNA: TGTGCCAGCAGTTACGCGCCGGACTCAAAGTACGAGCAGTACTTC.

The sample holds a few counts of this clone. The chain combines TRBV2 with TRBJ1-6; 7 bases are shared with TRBD1. Germline V gene data show CDR1 as SNHLY and CDR2 as FYNNEI. CDR3 length: 17 amino acids. V dropped 6 bases and J dropped 0; count of bases not matched to a gene: 8. CDR3 amino acids: CASRDTGESSYNSPLHF. The CDR3 bases are TGTGCCAGCAGGGATACAGGGGAGAGCTCCTATAATTCACCCCTCCACTTT.

This clone was observed a single time. This chain connects TRBV9 to TRBJ1-2; D is perhaps TRBD1 (6 bases). The CDR3 loop spans 15 amino acids. CDR1 is SGDLS, CDR2 YYNGEE, per germline. The V and J ends lost 0 bases and 8 bases respectively, with 17 bases between them. The chain's CDR3 is CASSVDPQGRRGYTF. CDR3 DNA sequence: TGTGCCAGCAGCGTAGACCCTCAGGGGCGGAGGGGCTACACCTTC. The variable domain in full, completed from reference TRBV9 and TRBJ1-2, reads DSGVTQTPKHLITATGQRVTLRCSPRSGDLSVYWYQQSLDQGLQFLIQYYNGEERAKGNILERFSAQQFPDLHSELNLSSLELGDSALYFCASSVDPQGRRGYTFGSGTRLTVV.

This clone appeared once. This chain links TRBV9 with TRBJ2-2, with D tentatively TRBD2 (6 bases). Germline V gene data show CDR1 as SGDLS and CDR2 as YYNGEE. The CDR3 covers 15 residues. V was cut by 0 bases and J by 1 base, with 7 bases left in between. The CDR3 is CASSVGGVNTGELFF. The CDR3, as DNA: TGTGCCAGCAGCGTAGGGGGGGTGAACACCGGGGAGCTGTTTTTT. The full variable domain, its missing parts supplied by reference TRBV9 and TRBJ2-2, is DSGVTQTPKHLITATGQRVTLRCSPRSGDLSVYWYQQSLDQGLQFLIQYYNGEERAKGNILERFSAQQFPDLHSELNLSSLELGDSALYFCASSVGGVNTGELFFGEGSRLTVL.

The gene calls are TRBV18 and TRBJ2-7; D gene uncertain. The CDR3 is 13 amino acids. Trimming removed 2 bases at V and 2 bases at J, with 7 bases between. In germline, CDR1 is KGHSH, CDR2 LQKENI. The CDR3 region has the DNA TGTGCCAGCTCACCAACTGAACCCTACGAGCAGTACTTC. It encodes CASSPTEPYEQYF.

The chain recombines TRBV11-2 with TRBJ1-3; D perhaps matches TRBD1 (6 bases). The CDR3 totals 15 residues. Trimming removed 5 bases at V and 4 bases at J, with 15 bases between. The germline V gene encodes CDR1 SGHAT and CDR2 FQNNGV. CDR3 region: CASSHLPQGGNTIYF. The CDR3 nucleotides read TGTGCCAGCAGCCACCTCCCCCAGGGGGGAAACACCATATATTTT.

This sequence joins TRBV29-1 and TRBJ2-7; 8 bases are shared with TRBD2. With 6 bases clipped from V and 4 bases from J, the junction kept 11 bases outside the gene matches. The germline V gene has CDR1 SQVTM and CDR2 ANQGSEA. The CDR3 spans 14 residues. Here the CDR3 DNA reads TGCAGCGTCGGGGGGGGACAAGGGGTTTACGAGCAGTACTTC. Translating gives CSVGGGQGVYEQYF.

The J gene is TRBJ2-7, the V gene TRBV30, with 10 bases identical to TRBD1. The CDR3 spans 14 residues. Germline assignment: CDR1 GTSNPN and CDR2 SVGIG (reference sequence). J lost 3 bases, V lost 6 bases, and 8 bases had no gene match. The CDR3 here is CACTRDRGFYEQYF. The CDR3 bases are TGTGCCTGCACCCGGGACAGGGGATTCTACGAGCAGTACTTC.

The gene calls are TRBV18 and TRBJ1-5; tentative D call: TRBD1 (5 bases). V was clipped by 3 bases and J by 3 bases, with 21 bases between them. Germline V gene sequence: CDR1 KGHSH, CDR2 LQKENI. This CDR3 is 18 amino acids long. This CDR3 is CASSPVAGPIGLNQPQHF. The CDR3, as DNA: TGTGCCAGCTCACCCGTCGCGGGACCGATCGGACTCAATCAGCCCCAGCATTTT. Looking up the rest from reference TRBV18 and TRBJ1-5 gives the full variable domain: NAGVMQNPRHLVRRRGQEARLRCSPMKGHSHVYWYRQLPEEGLKFMVYLQKENIIDESGMPKERFSAEFPKEGPSILRIQQVVRGDSAAYFCASSPVAGPIGLNQPQHFGDGTRLSIL.

The chain uses TRBV7-9 and TRBJ2-5; D uncertain. This CDR3 is built from 14 residues. CDR1 SEHNR and CDR2 FQNEAQ come from the germline V gene (reference sequence). Between the trimmed V and J ends, which lost 1 base and 2 bases, there was a span of 8 bases. CDR3 coding DNA: TGTGCCAGCAGCTTAGGTCACCTACAAGAGACCCAGTACTTC. Amino acid sequence: CASSLGHLQETQYF.

The chain links TRBV30 to TRBJ2-4; 7 positions agree with TRBD1. This CDR3 comprises 13 residues. V shed 8 bases and J 0 bases; nucleotides not matched to a gene: 4. Germline assignment: CDR1 GTSNPN and CDR2 SVGIG (reference sequence). The CDR3 DNA reads TGTGCCCTGACAGGGAGAGCCAAAAACATTCAGTACTTC. Its translation is CALTGRAKNIQYF.

The V and J genes are TRBV6-6 and TRBJ2-3, with 14 bases matching TRBD2. Trimming removed 6 bases from V and 4 bases from J; junction bases left unmatched: 3. The CDR3 is 15 residues long. Germline V gene data show CDR1 as MNHNY and CDR2 as SVGAGI (reference sequence). The CDR3 DNA is TGTGCCAGCAGACCGGGACTAGCGGGGGCAGATACGCAGTATTTT. Translating gives CASRPGLAGADTQYF.

V usage is TRBV19 and J usage is TRBJ1-2, with 7 bases identical to TRBD1. The CDR3 is 16 residues long. The trim removed 5 bases at V and 2 bases at J, leaving 11 bases unmatched. Germline CDR1 reads LNHDA; CDR2 reads SQIVND (reference sequence). DNA for the CDR3: TGTGCCAGTAGTGTTACCGGGACAGCAAAAAACTATGGCTACACCTTC. Translated: CASSVTGTAKNYGYTF.

The V gene is TRBV19, the J gene TRBJ1-5; 7 bases fit TRBD1. The junction had 10 bases not matched to a gene; V was cut back by 7 bases and J by 1 base. Germline CDR1 is LNHDA and CDR2 is SQIVND (reference sequence). The CDR3 is made up of 16 amino acids. CDR3 residues: CASTGLHRGSNQPQHF. In DNA, the CDR3 is TGTGCCAGTACAGGGCTCCACAGGGGAAGCAATCAGCCCCAGCATTTT.

The genes are TRBV5-6 and TRBJ2-5; 10 positions agree with TRBD2. This CDR3 is built from 16 residues. Germline V gene lookup returns CDR1 SGHDT and CDR2 YYEEEE. The junction had 4 bases not matched to a gene; V was cut back by 0 bases and J by 2 bases. The CDR3 nucleotides are TGTGCCAGCAGCTTGGGGGGACTAGCGATACAAGAGACCCAGTACTTC. It translates to CASSLGGLAIQETQYF.

The chain has TRBV7-2 and TRBJ2-1, with 10 bases identical to TRBD1. There are 15 residues in the CDR3. Germline CDR1 SGHTA, CDR2 FQGNSA. V lost 5 bases and J lost 3; bases outside the gene matches: 4. The CDR3 reads CASSDRGPIYNEQFF. The CDR3 DNA follows: TGTGCCAGCAGCGACAGGGGGCCAATCTACAATGAGCAGTTCTTC.

The J gene is TRBJ2-1, the V gene TRBV11-2; no firm D call. Trimming stripped 2 bases from V and 9 bases from J, with 5 bases between. Germline CDR1 SGHAT, CDR2 FQNNGV. The CDR3 contains 11 residues. The CDR3 nucleotides are TGTGCCAGCAGCTTATACGGTGAGCAGTTCTTC. Translation gives CASSLYGEQFF.

The gene calls are TRBV30 and TRBJ2-7, with 8 bases identical to TRBD2. V lost 6 bases and J lost 0; bases outside the gene matches: 7. The CDR3 length is 14 residues. The germline gives CDR1 GTSNPN, CDR2 SVGIG (reference sequence). The CDR3 sequence is CACKSGSLSYEQYF. DNA for the CDR3: TGTGCCTGCAAAAGCGGGAGCCTCTCCTACGAGCAGTACTTC. Filled out from reference TRBV30 and TRBJ2-7, the complete variable domain reads SQTIHQWPATLVQPVGSPLSLECTVEGTSNPNLYWYRQAAGRGLQLLFYSVGIGQISSEVPQNLSASRPQDRQFILSSKKLLLSDSGFYLCACKSGSLSYEQYFGPGTRLTVT.

This rearrangement joins TRBV6-5 to TRBJ2-3, with 8 bases identical to TRBD2. Trimming removed 4 bases from V and 2 bases from J; junction bases left unmatched: 5. Per germline, CDR1 MNHEY and CDR2 SVGAGI. There are 15 residues in the CDR3. The CDR3 region has the DNA TGTGCCAGCAGTTTCGGGGGGGACAACACAGATACGCAGTATTTT. Protein sequence: CASSFGGDNTDTQYF.

CDR3 sequence (DNA): TGTGCCTGGAGCTCAGGGTCGGGCAATCAGCCCCAGCATTTT. It translates to CAWSSGSGNQPQHF. V and J are TRBV30 and TRBJ1-5; possibly TRBD1 for D (5 bases). CDR1 is GTSNPN and CDR2 is SVGIG in the germline V gene (reference sequence). V lost 3 bases and J 2 bases, leaving 11 bases between the germline ends. This CDR3 is built from 14 residues. Looking up the rest from reference TRBV30 and TRBJ1-5 gives the full variable domain: SQTIHQWPATLVQPVGSPLSLECTVEGTSNPNLYWYRQAAGRGLQLLFYSVGIGQISSEVPQNLSASRPQDRQFILSSKKLLLSDSGFYLCAWSSGSGNQPQHFGDGTRLSIL.

The chain recombines TRBV29-1 with TRBJ2-1, with 9 bases aligning to TRBD2. Germline V gene lookup returns CDR1 SQVTM and CDR2 ANQGSEA. CDR3 length: 15 amino acids. V lost 4 bases, J lost 7 bases, and 11 bases stayed unmatched. The CDR3 region is CSVGAGTSTVNEQFF. The CDR3 DNA is TGCAGCGTTGGGGCCGGGACTAGCACGGTGAATGAGCAGTTCTTC.

The CDR3 DNA reads as TGTGCCAGCTCACCCTCGACAGGGCTGGGCGCTGGAAACACCATATATTTT. Protein product: CASSPSTGLGAGNTIYF. J is TRBJ1-3 and V is TRBV18, with 7 bases identical to TRBD1. V trimming: 3 bases; J trimming: 2 bases; junction bases outside the gene matches: 10. The length of the CDR3 is 17 residues. The V gene's germline CDR1 is KGHSH and CDR2 LQKENI. The whole variable domain, filled in from reference TRBV18 and TRBJ1-3, reads NAGVMQNPRHLVRRRGQEARLRCSPMKGHSHVYWYRQLPEEGLKFMVYLQKENIIDESGMPKERFSAEFPKEGPSILRIQQVVRGDSAAYFCASSPSTGLGAGNTIYFGEGSWLTVV.

The rearrangement uses TRBV12-5 and TRBJ1-1, with D maybe TRBD1 (5 bases). Germline values: CDR1 LGHNT, CDR2 FRNRAP. The CDR3 sequence is 16 residues long. The ends were cut back, 3 bases at V and 0 bases at J, with 14 bases in the middle. The CDR3 is CASGFAEGRLNTEAFF. DNA for the CDR3: TGTGCTAGTGGTTTTGCGGAGGGACGGCTGAACACTGAAGCTTTCTTT.

This clone appeared a few times. The chain uses TRBV19 and TRBJ2-3; maybe TRBD2 (5 bases). CDR3 length: 14 amino acids. CDR1 and CDR2 (germline): LNHDA, SQIVND (reference sequence). V gave up 1 base and J gave up 8 bases, with 13 bases separating them. The CDR3 DNA is TGTGCCAGTAGTATAGTGTCCGGAGGCCGTACGCAGTATTTT. As protein: CASSIVSGGRTQYF.